This is a list of T cell receptor beta chains from one sample in a study of blood T cell repertoires in COVID-19. Using immunoSEQ multiplex PCR, the repertoire was profiled, and TCRdb retains in-frame clones only, with some absent. The table lists fewer than 400,000 clones, about 87% of them singletons. What was sequenced was PBMCs or T cells enriched from blood (not recorded which). The receptors here all came from a young woman who had recovered from COVID-19. The CDR3 runs from the conserved cysteine through the conserved F or W. The order of the fields is V gene, CDR3 protein.

>TRBV28
CASSFVAGTDTQYF
>TRBV27
CASQGRGGYGNTIYF
>TRBV30
CAWTRPQGIGETQYF
>TRBV6-5
CASSSGQGAITEAFF
>TRBV7-9
CASSPRQGALYF
>TRBV21-1
CASSYSQATYEQYF
>TRBV30
CAWSKGLAGGDEQYF
>TRBV3-1/TRBV3-2
CASRPGLAGGGGSYNEQFF
>TRBV2
CASSRTLNNYGYTF
>TRBV6-5
CASSPGTGWTEAFF
>TRBV18
CASSPRGTGANTEAFF
>TRBV24-1
CATSATGDYEQYF
>TRBV29-1
CSVGPDSYEQYF
>TRBV7-2
CASSFSGTDTQYF
>TRBV11-3
CASSEGTVSGAFF
>TRBV6-1
CASSEEVRAGAQHF
>TRBV6-7
CASSYSILVSEPNYGYTF
>TRBV5-1
CASTSGVTYEQYF
>TRBV27
CASSLSSSVGQETQYF
>TRBV5-1
CASSLANHPTDTQYF
>TRBV6-5
CASSSGGYEQYF
>TRBV28
CASSLQGVNEKLFF
>TRBV3-1/TRBV3-2
CASSPDSFGSYNEQFF
>TRBV6-5
CASGSGQGLREQYF
>TRBV28
CASSPPSTDTQYF
>TRBV7-6
CASSLVGGGASEYTQYF
>TRBV27
CASSLSPGGVSEQYF
>TRBV7-9
CASSPARGQGPYEQYF
>TRBV6-6
CASSFRGARETQYF
>TRBV5-1
CASSSGGQGYTEAFF
>TRBV29-1
CSGGGGQMNTEAFF
>TRBV28
CAIRQTTNTEAFF
>TRBV19
CASSIGDRGRGETQYF
>TRBV6-2/TRBV6-3
CASSPDNYNEQFF
>TRBV21-1
CASSKSRSRTEAFF
>TRBV9
CASSVYDGDNEQFF